These T cell receptor beta chains were read from a single sample in a study of CD8+ T cells in alopecia areata. Sequenced by immunoSEQ multiplex PCR; TCRdb stores in-frame clones only, minus some. The table has tens of thousands of clones, roughly three fifths seen once. Sequencing used CD8+ T cells sorted from blood, obtained at week 0. The receptors here all came from a human donor with alopecia areata. Each CDR3 is given without its conserved first and last residue. Each record gives: J gene, V gene, CDR3 protein.

>TRBJ2-1|TRBV7-6
ASSARLAGVDEQF
>TRBJ1-5|TRBV7-9
ASSPVLSNQPQH
>TRBJ2-2|TRBV7-9
ASSAPNTGELF
>TRBJ2-5|TRBV21-1
ASRDPTGPQY
>TRBJ1-5|TRBV19
ASDTGANQPQH
>TRBJ2-1|TRBV27
ASSFGGAYNEQF
>TRBJ2-1|TRBV9
ASSVGDGGVNEQF
>TRBJ2-7|TRBV6-1
ASSVSISYEQY
>TRBJ2-2|TRBV29-1
SVDGYTGELF
>TRBJ1-2|TRBV27
ASSFWGGGYT
>TRBJ2-3|TRBV5-1
ASSLGLITDTQY
>TRBJ2-4|TRBV5-6
ASSFRTGPADIQY
>TRBJ1-2|TRBV30
AWDRDRDANYGYT
>TRBJ1-1|TRBV13
ASSLGWEAF
>TRBJ2-7|TRBV9
ASSVGGGFGYEQY
>TRBJ2-6|TRBV5-4
ASSRDSGANVLT
>TRBJ2-3|TRBV6-5
ASSILAGSTDTQY
>TRBJ2-1|TRBV5-5
ASSSVGYEQF
>TRBJ2-7|TRBV27
ASSSGVGVSEQY
>TRBJ2-5|TRBV29-1
SVVYLDSQETQY
>TRBJ1-1|TRBV4-3
ASSQVQRGITEAF
>TRBJ2-6|TRBV30
AWEGLAGEAGANVLT
>TRBJ2-7|TRBV7-9
ASSPAGLAGTYEQY
>TRBJ2-5|TRBV27
ASSLSLAAQETQY
>TRBJ2-7|TRBV13
ASSSSGQGGHEQY
>TRBJ2-1|TRBV29-1
SVYGLAGVGEQF
>TRBJ2-3|TRBV27
ASSFQGDTQY
>TRBJ2-5|TRBV10-3
AITSGRGQETQY
>TRBJ2-3|TRBV5-1
ASSLEGGDGTDTQY
>TRBJ1-5|TRBV5-1
ASSFGGNQPQH
>TRBJ2-5|TRBV7-9
ASSLSLTPQETQY
>TRBJ2-1|TRBV15
ATYSYNEQF
>TRBJ2-1|TRBV29-1
SVEDLGAGWAGEQF
>TRBJ2-7|TRBV28
ASSSYSTSGIYEQY
>TRBJ2-7|TRBV5-1
ASSPTVDYEQY
>TRBJ1-1|TRBV29-1
SVRTLREYTEAF
>TRBJ2-1|TRBV27
ASSSLAGGYNEQF
>TRBJ2-2|TRBV7-9
ASTQPGWKTGELF
>TRBJ2-7|TRBV5-1
ASSLGTSGEQY
>TRBJ2-1|TRBV27
ASSSPGLANEQF
>TRBJ1-5|TRBV7-9
ASSSQGGNQPQH
>TRBJ2-5|TRBV25-1
ASSEFGTRKETQY
>TRBJ2-2|TRBV30
AWSVGGTGELF
>TRBJ2-7|TRBV9
ASSVGQEYSSYEQY
>TRBJ1-2|TRBV9
ASSVRGDHYGYT
>TRBJ2-7|TRBV13
ASSPGQGSYEQY
>TRBJ2-7|TRBV7-9
ASSFELAGGDYEQY
>TRBJ2-5|TRBV5-6
ASSSTTKETQY
>TRBJ1-1|TRBV27
ASSYDSPSTEAF
>TRBJ1-1|TRBV9
ASSPGGSTEAF
>TRBJ2-7|TRBV9
ASSGDRGQNEQY
>TRBJ2-1|TRBV7-9
ASSTLAGASYNEQF
>TRBJ1-2|TRBV19
ASRFNYGYT
>TRBJ1-1|TRBV13
ASSFRDTEAF